This TCR beta chain was sequenced during a study of PD-L1 blockade in urothelial cancer. This clone has more than one count but fewer than ten. Stated time point: pretreatment peripheral blood. Clones were read by immunoSEQ multiplex PCR, and TCRdb kept only the in-frame ones, dropping some. The repertoire has under 50,000 clones, approximately 78% of them found once; the top ten carry 1.5% to 2%. The CDR3 consists of 13 residues. V lost 4 bases and J 0 bases, leaving 4 bases between the germline ends. The germline V gene has CDR1 MDHEN and CDR2 SYDVKM. The sequencing used PBMCs, collected around atezolizumab (anti-PD-L1) treatment. The chain employs TRBV28 and TRBJ1-5; unclear D gene. The sequence was collected from a man aged 50 to 59 with urothelial cancer. CDR3 amino acids: CASSSDSNQPQHF. The CDR3 region has the DNA TGTGCCAGCAGTTCAGATAGCAATCAGCCCCAGCATTTT.